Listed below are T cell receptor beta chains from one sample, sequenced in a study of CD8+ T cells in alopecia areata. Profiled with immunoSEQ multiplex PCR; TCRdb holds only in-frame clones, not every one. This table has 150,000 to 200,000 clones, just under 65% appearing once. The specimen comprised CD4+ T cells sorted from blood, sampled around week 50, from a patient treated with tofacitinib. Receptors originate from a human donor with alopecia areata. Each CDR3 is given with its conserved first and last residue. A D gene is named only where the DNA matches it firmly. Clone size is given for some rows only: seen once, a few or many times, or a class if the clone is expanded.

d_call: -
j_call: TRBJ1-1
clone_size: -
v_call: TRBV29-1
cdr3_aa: CSVGGGAGNTEAFF
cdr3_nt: TGCAGCGTTGGCGGGGGGGCTGGGAACACTGAAGCTTTCTTT

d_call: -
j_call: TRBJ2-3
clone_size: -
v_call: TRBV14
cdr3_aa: CASSPTASTDTQYF
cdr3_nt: TGTGCCAGCAGCCCCACAGCGAGCACAGATACGCAGTATTTT

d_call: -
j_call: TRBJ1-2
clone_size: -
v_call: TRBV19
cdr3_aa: CATDSGNYGYTF
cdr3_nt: TGTGCCACCGACTCGGGTAACTATGGCTACACCTTC

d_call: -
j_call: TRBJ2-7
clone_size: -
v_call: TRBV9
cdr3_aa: CASSVEVSGEQYF
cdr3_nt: TGTGCCAGCAGCGTAGAGGTTTCGGGCGAGCAGTACTTC

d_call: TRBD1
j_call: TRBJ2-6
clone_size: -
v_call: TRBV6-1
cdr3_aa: CASSDPGQGSSGANVLTF
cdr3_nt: TGTGCCAGCAGTGATCCGGGACAGGGAAGCTCTGGGGCCAACGTCCTGACTTTC

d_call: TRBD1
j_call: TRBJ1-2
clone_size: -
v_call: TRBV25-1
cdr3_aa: CASSGPRTGRYGYTF
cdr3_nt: TGTGCCAGCAGTGGACCTCGGACAGGGAGATATGGCTACACCTTC

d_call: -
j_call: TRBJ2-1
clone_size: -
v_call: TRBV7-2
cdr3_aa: CASSSSRNEQFF
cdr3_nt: TGTGCCAGCAGCTCTAGTCGTAATGAGCAGTTCTTC

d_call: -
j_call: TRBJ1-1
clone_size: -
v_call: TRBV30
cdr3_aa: CAWSRTGGTEAFF
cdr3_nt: TGTGCCTGGAGTCGGACGGGAGGAACTGAAGCTTTCTTT

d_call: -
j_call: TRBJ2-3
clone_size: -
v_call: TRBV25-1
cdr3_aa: CASSVGRWGDTQYF
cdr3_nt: TGTGCCAGCAGTGTCGGACGGTGGGGGGATACGCAGTATTTT

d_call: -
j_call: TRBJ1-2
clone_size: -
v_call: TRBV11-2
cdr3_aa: CASSPWAETGGYTF
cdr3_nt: TGTGCCAGCAGCCCGTGGGCCGAAACGGGTGGCTACACCTTC

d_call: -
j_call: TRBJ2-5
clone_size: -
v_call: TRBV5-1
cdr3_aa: CASSPAGGETQYF
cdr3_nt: TGCGCCAGCAGCCCCGCCGGCGGGGAGACCCAGTACTTC

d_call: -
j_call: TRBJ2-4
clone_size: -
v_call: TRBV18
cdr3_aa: CASSLTSVNPKNIQYF
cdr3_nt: TGTGCCAGCTCACTCACTTCGGTCAATCCCAAAAACATTCAGTACTTC

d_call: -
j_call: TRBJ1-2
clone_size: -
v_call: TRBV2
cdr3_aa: CASSEGPVEGYTF
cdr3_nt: TGTGCCAGCAGTGAAGGCCCCGTGGAGGGCTACACCTTC

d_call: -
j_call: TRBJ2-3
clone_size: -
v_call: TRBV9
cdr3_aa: CASSAMVSDTQYF
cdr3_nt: TGTGCCAGCAGCGCTATGGTTTCGGATACGCAGTATTTT

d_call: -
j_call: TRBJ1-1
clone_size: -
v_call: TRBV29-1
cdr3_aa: CSVAGRLNTEAFF
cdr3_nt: TGCAGCGTTGCGGGCAGATTGAACACTGAAGCTTTCTTT

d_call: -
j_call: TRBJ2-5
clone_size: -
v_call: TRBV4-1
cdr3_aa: CASSQEPPGGETQYF
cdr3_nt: TGCGCCAGCAGCCAGGAGCCACCCGGAGGGGAGACCCAGTACTTC

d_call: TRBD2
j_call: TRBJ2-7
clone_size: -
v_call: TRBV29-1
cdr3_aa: CSVEGVLAGGPEQYF
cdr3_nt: TGCAGCGTTGAAGGGGTACTAGCGGGGGGGCCCGAGCAGTACTTC

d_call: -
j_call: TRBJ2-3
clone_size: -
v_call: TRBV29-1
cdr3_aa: CSVETWTTDTQYF
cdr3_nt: TGCAGCGTTGAAACTTGGACCACAGATACGCAGTATTTT

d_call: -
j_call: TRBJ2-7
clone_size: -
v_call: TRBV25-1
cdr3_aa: CASSEWGGRLHEQYF
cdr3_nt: TGTGCCAGCAGTGAATGGGGGGGCAGGTTGCACGAGCAGTACTTC

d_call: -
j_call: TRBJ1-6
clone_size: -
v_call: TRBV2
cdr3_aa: CASSTDKAGSPLHF
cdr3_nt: TGTGCCAGCAGCACCGACAAGGCCGGATCACCCCTCCACTTT

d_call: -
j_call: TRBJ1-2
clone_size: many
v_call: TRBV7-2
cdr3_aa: CASSLGGRGGYGYTF
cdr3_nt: TGTGCCAGCAGCTTAGGCGGCAGAGGCGGCTATGGCTACACCTTC

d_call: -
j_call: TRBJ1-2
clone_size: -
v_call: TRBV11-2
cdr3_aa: CASSLGEGRDGYTF
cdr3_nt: TGTGCCAGCAGCTTAGGGGAGGGCAGGGATGGCTACACCTTC

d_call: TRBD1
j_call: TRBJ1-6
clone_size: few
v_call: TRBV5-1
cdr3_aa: CASSLETGDSPLHF
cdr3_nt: TGCGCCAGCAGCTTGGAGACAGGGGATTCACCCCTCCACTTT

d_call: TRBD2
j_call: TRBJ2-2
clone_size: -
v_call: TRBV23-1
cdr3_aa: CASSQFLLGLGNTGELFF
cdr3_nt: TGCGCCAGCAGTCAATTTTTATTAGGACTAGGAAACACCGGGGAGCTGTTTTTT

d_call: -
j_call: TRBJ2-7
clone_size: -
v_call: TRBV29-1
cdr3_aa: CSVRDSSYEQYF
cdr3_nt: TGCAGCGTGCGGGACAGCTCCTACGAGCAGTACTTC

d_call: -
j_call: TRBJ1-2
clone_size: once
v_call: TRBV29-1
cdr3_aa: CSVGGQNYGYTF
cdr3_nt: TGCAGCGTTGGAGGACAAAACTATGGCTACACCTTC

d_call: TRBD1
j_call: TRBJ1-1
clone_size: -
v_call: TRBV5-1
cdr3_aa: CASSLLVTGGNTEAFF
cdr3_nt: TGCGCCAGCAGCTTGCTCGTGACAGGGGGCAACACTGAAGCTTTCTTT

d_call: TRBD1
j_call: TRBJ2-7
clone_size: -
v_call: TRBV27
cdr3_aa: CASSRLPPDREYEQYF
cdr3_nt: TGTGCCAGCAGTCGGCTCCCCCCGGACAGGGAATACGAGCAGTACTTC

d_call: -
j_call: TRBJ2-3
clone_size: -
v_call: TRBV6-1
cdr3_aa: CAIMGIAGDTQYF
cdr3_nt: TGTGCCATCATGGGGATAGCCGGGGATACGCAGTATTTT

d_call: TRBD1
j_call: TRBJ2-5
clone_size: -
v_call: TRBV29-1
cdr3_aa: CSAEGQGVQETQYF
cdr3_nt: TGCAGCGCCGAGGGACAGGGGGTACAAGAGACCCAGTACTTC

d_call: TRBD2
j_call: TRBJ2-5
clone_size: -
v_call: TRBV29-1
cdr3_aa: CSVDPSGGAFKTQYF
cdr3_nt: TGCAGCGTGGACCCTAGCGGGGGGGCCTTTAAGACCCAGTACTTC

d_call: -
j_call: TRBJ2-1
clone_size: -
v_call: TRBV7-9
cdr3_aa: CASSFASYNEQFF
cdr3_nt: TGTGCCAGCAGCTTTGCTTCCTACAATGAGCAGTTCTTC

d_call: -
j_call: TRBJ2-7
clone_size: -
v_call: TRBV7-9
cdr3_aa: CASSLPGAYEQYF
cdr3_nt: TGTGCCAGCAGCCTACCTGGGGCCTACGAGCAGTACTTC